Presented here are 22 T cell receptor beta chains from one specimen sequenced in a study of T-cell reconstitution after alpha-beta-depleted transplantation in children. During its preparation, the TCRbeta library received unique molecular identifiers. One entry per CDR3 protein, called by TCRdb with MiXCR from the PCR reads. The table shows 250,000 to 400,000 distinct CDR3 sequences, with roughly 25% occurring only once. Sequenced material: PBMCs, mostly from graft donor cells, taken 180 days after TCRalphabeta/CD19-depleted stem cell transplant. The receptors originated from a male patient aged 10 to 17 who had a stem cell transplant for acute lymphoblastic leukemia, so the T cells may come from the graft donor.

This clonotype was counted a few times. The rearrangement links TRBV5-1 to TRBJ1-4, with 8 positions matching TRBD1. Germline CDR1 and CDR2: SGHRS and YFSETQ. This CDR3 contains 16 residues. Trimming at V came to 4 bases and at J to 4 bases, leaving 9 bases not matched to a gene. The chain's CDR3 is CASSTGQGLFNEKLFF. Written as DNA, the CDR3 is TGCGCCAGCAGCACCGGACAGGGATTATTTAATGAAAAACTGTTTTTT. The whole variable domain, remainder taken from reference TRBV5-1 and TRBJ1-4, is KAGVTQTPRYLIKTRGQQVTLSCSPISGHRSVSWYQQTPGQGLQFLFEYFSETQRNKGNFPGRFSGRQFSNSRSEMNVSTLELGDSALYLCASSTGQGLFNEKLFFGSGTQLSVL.

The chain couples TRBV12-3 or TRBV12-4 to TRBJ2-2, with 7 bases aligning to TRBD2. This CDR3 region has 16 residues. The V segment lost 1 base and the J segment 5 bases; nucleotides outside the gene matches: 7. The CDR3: CASSLGPSGATGELFF. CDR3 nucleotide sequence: TGTGCCAGCAGTTTAGGTCCTAGCGGAGCGACCGGGGAGCTGTTTTTT.

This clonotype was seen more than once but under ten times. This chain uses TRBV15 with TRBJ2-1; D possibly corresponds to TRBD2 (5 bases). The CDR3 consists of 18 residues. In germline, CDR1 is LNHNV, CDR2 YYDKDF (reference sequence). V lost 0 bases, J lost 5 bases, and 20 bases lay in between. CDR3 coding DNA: TGTGCCACCAGCAGAGATCGGGGTGCGGCAGAGCGGCACAATGAGCAGTTCTTC. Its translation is CATSRDRGAAERHNEQFF.

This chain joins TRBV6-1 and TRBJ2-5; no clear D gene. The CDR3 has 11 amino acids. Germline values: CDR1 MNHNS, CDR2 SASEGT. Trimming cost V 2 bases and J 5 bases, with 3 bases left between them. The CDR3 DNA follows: TGTGCCAGCAGTGAATTTGAGACCCAGTACTTC. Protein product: CASSEFETQYF.

In nucleotides, the CDR3 is TGTGCCAGCAGTTTAGCGTTCGGGATCACGAACACCGGGGAGCTGTTTTTT. This sequence encodes CASSLAFGITNTGELFF. The chain carries TRBV12-3 or TRBV12-4 and TRBJ2-2, with D perhaps TRBD2 (5 bases). V was shortened by 0 bases and J by 0 bases, with 11 bases between the two germline ends. This CDR3 has 17 amino acids.

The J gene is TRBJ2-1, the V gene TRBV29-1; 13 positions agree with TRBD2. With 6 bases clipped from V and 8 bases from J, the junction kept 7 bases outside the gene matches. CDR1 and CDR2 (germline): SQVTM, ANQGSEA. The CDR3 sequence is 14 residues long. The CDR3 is CSVQTSGRAYEQFF. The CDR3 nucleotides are TGCAGCGTCCAAACTAGCGGGAGGGCTTATGAGCAGTTCTTC.

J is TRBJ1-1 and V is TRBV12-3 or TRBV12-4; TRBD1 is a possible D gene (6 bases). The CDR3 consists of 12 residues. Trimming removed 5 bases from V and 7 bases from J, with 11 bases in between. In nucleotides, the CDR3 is TGTGCCAGCAGTCCCTGGACAGATGAAGCTTTCTTT. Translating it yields CASSPWTDEAFF.

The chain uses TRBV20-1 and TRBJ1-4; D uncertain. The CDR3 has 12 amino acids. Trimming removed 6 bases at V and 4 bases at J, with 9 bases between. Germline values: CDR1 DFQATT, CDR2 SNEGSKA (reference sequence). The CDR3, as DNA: TGCAGTGCCCTACAGAATAATGAAAAACTGTTTTTT. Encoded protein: CSALQNNEKLFF.

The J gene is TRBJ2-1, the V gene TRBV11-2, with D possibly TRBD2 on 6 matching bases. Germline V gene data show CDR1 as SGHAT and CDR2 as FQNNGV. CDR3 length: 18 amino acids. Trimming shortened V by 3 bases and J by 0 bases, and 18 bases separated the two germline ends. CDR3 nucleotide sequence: TGTGCCAGCAGCTTTCCAGCGTGGGAGGTAAGCTCCTACAATGAGCAGTTCTTC. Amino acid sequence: CASSFPAWEVSSYNEQFF.

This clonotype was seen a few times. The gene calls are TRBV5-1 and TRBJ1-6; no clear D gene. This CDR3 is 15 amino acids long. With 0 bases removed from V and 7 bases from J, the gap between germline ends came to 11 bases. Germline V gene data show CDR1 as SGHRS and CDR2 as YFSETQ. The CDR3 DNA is TGCGCCAGCAGCTTGGGCCAATTGGGCAATTCACCCCTCCACTTT. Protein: CASSLGQLGNSPLHF.

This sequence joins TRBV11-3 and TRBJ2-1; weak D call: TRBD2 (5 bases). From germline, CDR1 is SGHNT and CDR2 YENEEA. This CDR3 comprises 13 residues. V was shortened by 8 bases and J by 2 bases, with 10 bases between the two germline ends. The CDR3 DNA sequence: TGTGCCAGCCGGGATGGGACCTACAATGAGCAGTTCTTC. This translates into CASRDGTYNEQFF.

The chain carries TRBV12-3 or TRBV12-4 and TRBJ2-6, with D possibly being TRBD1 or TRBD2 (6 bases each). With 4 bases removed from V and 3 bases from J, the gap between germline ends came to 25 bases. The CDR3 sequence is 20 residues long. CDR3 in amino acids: CASSSTGTRGRRDGANVLTF. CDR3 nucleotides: TGTGCCAGCAGTTCCACAGGGACCCGGGGGCGGCGAGATGGGGCCAACGTCCTGACTTTC.

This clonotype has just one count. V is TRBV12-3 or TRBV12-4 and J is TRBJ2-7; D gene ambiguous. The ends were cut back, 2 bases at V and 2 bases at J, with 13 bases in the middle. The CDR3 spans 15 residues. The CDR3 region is CASSLSSSGAYEQYF. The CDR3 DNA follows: TGTGCCAGCAGTTTATCCTCATCCGGTGCCTACGAGCAGTACTTC.

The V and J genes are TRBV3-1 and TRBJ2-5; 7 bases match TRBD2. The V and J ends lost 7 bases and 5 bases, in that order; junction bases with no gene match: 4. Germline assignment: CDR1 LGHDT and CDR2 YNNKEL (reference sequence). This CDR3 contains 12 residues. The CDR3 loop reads CASNEGGETQYF. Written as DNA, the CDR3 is TGTGCCAGCAATGAGGGAGGGGAGACCCAGTACTTC.

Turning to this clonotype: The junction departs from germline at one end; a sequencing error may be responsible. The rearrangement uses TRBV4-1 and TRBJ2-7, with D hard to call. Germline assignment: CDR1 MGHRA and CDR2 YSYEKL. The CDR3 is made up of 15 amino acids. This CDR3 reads CASSQRIDSSYEQSF. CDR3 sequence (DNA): TGCGCCAGCAGCCAGAGAATTGATAGCTCCTACGAGCAGTCCTTC.

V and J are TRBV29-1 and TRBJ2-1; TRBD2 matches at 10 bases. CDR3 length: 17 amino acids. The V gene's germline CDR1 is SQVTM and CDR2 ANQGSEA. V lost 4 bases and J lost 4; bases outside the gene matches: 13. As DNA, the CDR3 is TGCAGCGTTGCCGGACAGGGAGGACTAGCGGTGTACAATGAGCAGTTCTTC. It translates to CSVAGQGGLAVYNEQFF.

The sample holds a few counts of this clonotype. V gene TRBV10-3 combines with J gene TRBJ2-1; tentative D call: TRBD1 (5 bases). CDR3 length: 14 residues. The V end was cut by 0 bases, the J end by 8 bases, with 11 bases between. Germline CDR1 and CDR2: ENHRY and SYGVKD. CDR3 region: CAISESNRRDEQFF. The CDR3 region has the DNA TGTGCCATCAGTGAGTCGAACAGGAGAGATGAGCAGTTCTTC.

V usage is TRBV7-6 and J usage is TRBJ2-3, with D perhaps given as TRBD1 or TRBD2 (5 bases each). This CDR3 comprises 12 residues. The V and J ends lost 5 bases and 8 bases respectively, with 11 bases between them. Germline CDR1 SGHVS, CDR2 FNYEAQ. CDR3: CASSDGTGTQYF. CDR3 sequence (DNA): TGTGCCAGCAGCGACGGGACGGGTACGCAGTATTTT.

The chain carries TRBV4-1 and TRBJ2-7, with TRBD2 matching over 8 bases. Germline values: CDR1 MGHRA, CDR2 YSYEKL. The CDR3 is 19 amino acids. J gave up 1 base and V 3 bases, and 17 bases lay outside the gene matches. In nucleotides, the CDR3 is TGCGCCAGCAGCCACCCCTCGGCACTAGCGGTGATCGAGTCCTACGAGCAGTACTTC. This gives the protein CASSHPSALAVIESYEQYF.

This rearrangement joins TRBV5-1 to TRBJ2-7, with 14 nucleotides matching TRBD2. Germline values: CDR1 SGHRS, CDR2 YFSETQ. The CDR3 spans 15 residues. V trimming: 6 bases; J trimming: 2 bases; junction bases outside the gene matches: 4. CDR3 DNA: TGCGCCAGCACCCGGACTAGCGGGGGGCCCTACGAGCAGTACTTC. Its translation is CASTRTSGGPYEQYF.

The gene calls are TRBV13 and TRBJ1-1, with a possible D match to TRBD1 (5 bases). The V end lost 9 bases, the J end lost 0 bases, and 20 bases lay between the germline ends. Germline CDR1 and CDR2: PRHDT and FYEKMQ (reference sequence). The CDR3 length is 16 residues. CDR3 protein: CARTSLWDGLNTEAFF. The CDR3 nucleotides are TGTGCCAGAACCTCTCTGTGGGACGGCCTGAACACTGAAGCTTTCTTT.

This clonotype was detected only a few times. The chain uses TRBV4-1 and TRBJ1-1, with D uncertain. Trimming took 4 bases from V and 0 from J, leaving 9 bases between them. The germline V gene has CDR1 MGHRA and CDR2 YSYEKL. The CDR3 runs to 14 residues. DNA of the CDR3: TGCGCCAGCAGCCCACATCACATGAACACTGAAGCTTTCTTT. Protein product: CASSPHHMNTEAFF.